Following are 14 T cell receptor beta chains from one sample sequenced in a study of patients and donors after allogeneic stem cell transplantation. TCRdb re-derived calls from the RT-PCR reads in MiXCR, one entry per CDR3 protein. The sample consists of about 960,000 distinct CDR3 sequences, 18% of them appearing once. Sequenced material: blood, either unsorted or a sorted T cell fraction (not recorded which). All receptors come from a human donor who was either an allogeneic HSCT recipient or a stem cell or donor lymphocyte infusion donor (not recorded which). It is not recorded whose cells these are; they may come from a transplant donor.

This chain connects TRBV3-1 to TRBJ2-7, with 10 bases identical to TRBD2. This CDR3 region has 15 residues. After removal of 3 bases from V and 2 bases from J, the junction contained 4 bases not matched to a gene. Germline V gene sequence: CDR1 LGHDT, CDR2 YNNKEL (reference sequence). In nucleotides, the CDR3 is TGTGCCAGCAGCCAGATCAGCGGGAGGGCCTACGAGCAGTACTTC. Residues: CASSQISGRAYEQYF.

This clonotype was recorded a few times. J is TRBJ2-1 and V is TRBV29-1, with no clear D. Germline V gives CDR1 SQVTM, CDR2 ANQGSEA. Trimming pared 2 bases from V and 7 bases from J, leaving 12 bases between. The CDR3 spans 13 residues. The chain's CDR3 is CSVEISSGNEQFF. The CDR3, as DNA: TGCAGCGTTGAAATAAGTTCCGGAAATGAGCAGTTCTTC.

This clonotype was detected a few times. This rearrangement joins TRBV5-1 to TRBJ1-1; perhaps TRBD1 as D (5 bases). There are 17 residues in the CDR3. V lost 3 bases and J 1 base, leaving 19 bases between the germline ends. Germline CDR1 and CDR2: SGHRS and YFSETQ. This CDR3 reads CASSSPSRGARNTEAFF. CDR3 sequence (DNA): TGCGCCAGCAGCTCCCCGTCTAGGGGTGCGCGGAACACTGAAGCTTTCTTT.

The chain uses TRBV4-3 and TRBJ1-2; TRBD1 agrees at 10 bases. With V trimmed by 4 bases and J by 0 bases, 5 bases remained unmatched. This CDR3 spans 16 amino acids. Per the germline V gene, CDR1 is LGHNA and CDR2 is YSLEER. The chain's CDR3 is CASSPTGQGTNYGYTF. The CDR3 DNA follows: TGCGCCAGCAGCCCAACGGGACAGGGGACTAACTATGGCTACACCTTC.

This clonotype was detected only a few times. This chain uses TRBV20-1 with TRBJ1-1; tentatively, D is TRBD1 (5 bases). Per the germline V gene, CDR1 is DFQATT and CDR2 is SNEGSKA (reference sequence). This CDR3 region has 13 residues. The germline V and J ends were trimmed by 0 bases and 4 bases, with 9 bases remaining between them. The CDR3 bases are TGCAGTGCTAGAGAGGATAGGGGCACTGAAGCTTTCTTT. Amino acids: CSAREDRGTEAFF.

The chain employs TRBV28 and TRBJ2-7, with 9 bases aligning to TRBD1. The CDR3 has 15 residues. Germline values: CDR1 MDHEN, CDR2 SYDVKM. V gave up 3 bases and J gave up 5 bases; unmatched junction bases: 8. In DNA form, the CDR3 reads TGTGCCAGCAGTTTCTCCGGGACAGGGATCCACGAGCAGTACTTC. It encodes CASSFSGTGIHEQYF. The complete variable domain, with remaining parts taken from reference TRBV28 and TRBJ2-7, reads DVKVTQSSRYLVKRTGEKVFLECVQDMDHENMFWYRQDPGLGLRLIYFSYDVKMKEKGDIPEGYSVSREKKERFSLILESASTNQTSMYLCASSFSGTGIHEQYFGPGTRLTVT.

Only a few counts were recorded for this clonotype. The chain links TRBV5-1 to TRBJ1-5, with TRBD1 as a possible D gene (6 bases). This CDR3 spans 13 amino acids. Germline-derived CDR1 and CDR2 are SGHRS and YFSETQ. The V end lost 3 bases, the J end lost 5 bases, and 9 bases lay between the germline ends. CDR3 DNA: TGCGCCAGCAGCTGGGCAGGGGATCAGCCCCAGCATTTT. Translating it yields CASSWAGDQPQHF.

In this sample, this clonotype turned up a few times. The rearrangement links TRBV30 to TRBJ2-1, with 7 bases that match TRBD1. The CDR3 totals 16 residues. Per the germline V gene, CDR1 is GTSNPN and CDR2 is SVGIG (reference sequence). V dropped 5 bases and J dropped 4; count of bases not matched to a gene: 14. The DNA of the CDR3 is TGTGCCTGGGGTAGAACCTCCGGGACAGTTTACAATGAGCAGTTCTTC. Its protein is CAWGRTSGTVYNEQFF.

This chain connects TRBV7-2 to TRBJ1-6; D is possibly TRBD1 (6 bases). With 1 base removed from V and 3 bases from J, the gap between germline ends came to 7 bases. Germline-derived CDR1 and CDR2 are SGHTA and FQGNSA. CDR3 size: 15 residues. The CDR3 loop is CASSLEGGYNSPLHF. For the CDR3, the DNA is TGTGCCAGCAGCTTAGAAGGGGGCTATAATTCACCCCTCCACTTT. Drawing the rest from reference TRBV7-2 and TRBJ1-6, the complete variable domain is GAGVSQSPSNKVTEKGKDVELRCDPISGHTALYWYRQSLGQGLEFLIYFQGNSAPDKSGLPSDRFSAERTGGSVSTLTIQRTQQEDSAVYLCASSLEGGYNSPLHFGNGTRLTVT.

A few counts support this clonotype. The CDR3 DNA sequence: TGTGCCAGCAGTACACAGGGTATCGGGGAGCTGTTTTTT. Amino acid sequence: CASSTQGIGELFF. The chain carries TRBV6-1 and TRBJ2-2; TRBD1 might be the D (6 bases). V was shortened by 5 bases and J by 7 bases, with 11 bases between the two germline ends. The CDR3 has 13 amino acids. The germline V gene has CDR1 MNHNS and CDR2 SASEGT.

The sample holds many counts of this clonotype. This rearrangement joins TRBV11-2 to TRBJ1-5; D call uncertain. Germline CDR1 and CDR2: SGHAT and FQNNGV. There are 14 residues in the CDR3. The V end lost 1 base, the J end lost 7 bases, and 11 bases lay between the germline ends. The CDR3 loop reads CASSLVRGGQPQHF. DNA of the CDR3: TGTGCCAGCAGCTTAGTCCGGGGAGGCCAGCCCCAGCATTTT.

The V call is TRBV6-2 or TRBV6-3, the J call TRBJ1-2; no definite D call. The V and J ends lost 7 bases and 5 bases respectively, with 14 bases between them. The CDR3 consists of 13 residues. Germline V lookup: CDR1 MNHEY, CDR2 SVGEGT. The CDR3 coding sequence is TGTGCCAGCACTGAACCTCCGAGTTATGGCTACACCTTC. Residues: CASTEPPSYGYTF.

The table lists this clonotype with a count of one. CDR3 nucleotide sequence: TGTGCCAGCAGCTTAGGGCTAGCGGGATTAAGGGATGAGCAGTTCTTC. Translated: CASSLGLAGLRDEQFF. The V call is TRBV11-3, the J call TRBJ2-1, with TRBD2 identical over 9 bases. Looked up from germline, CDR1 is SGHNT and CDR2 is YENEEA. Trimming took 1 base from V and 8 from J; bases not matched to a gene: 9. The CDR3 is 16 residues long.

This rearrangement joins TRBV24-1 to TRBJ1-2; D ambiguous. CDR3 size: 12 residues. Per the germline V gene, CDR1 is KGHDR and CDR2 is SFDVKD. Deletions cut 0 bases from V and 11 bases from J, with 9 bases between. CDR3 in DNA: TGTGCCACCAGTGATTTGGGGAAGGGTTACACCTTC. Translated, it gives CATSDLGKGYTF.